This T cell receptor (beta chain) was profiled in a study of blood T cell repertoires in COVID-19. About the research overall: The samples span acute and convalescent COVID-19 from the United States, Italy and Spain.

In the authors' methods: Reference gene primer amplification gave estimated nucleated cell counts. Produced via immunoSEQ multiplex PCR; TCRdb's table is partial and in-frame only. That table furnishes V, J and clone size, whereas the DNA furnished D and trimming. The sample consists of hundreds of thousands of clones, 70% to 90% of them appearing once. Germline V gene lookup returns CDR1 MDHEN and CDR2 SYDVKM. The V gene lost 2 bases and the J gene lost 2 bases, with 9 bases spanning the gap. This CDR3 spans 14 amino acids. This sequence was found in a woman in her late teens or twenties with acute or convalescent COVID-19. Sample: peripheral blood. This rearrangement joins TRBV28 to TRBJ1-2; no clear D. The CDR3 nucleotides are TGTGCCAGCAGTTTACCGAGACTGAACTATGGCTACACCTTC. Residues: CASSLPRLNYGYTF.